Following are 3 T cell receptor beta chains from one sample sequenced in a study of OX40 agonist ivuxolimab in advanced cancers. The repertoire was sequenced with immunoSEQ multiplex PCR; TCRdb's copy has only in-frame clones and lacks some. The data contain roughly 46,000 clones, roughly 84% of them seen just once; the ten biggest clones take up around 0.61%. The specimen was CD4+ or CD8+ T cells sorted from blood, collected in a trial of the OX40 agonist ivuxolimab. The source of these receptors is an adult with an advanced solid tumor such as melanoma, head and neck, liver or kidney cancer.

This chain links TRBV5-1 with TRBJ1-5; perhaps TRBD1 as D (6 bases). Per the germline V gene, CDR1 is SGHRS and CDR2 is YFSETQ. This CDR3 has 16 residues. Between the trimmed V and J ends, which lost 0 bases and 0 bases, there was a span of 10 bases. In DNA, the CDR3 is TGCGCCAGCAGCTTGGATGGGACACATAGCAATCAGCCCCAGCATTTT. This gives the protein CASSLDGTHSNQPQHF.

The CDR3 here is CAKTDTQYF. DNA for the CDR3: TGTGCCAAGACGGATACGCAGTATTTT. The V and J genes are TRBV19 and TRBJ2-3; D is uncertain. V lost 10 bases, J lost 6 bases, and 5 bases lay in between. This CDR3 spans 9 amino acids. Germline assignment: CDR1 LNHDA and CDR2 SQIVND (reference sequence).

V gene TRBV30 combines with J gene TRBJ2-5; D is unclear. V lost 3 bases to trimming and J lost 1 base, with 6 bases between them. This CDR3 spans 12 amino acids. Germline CDR1 and CDR2: GTSNPN and SVGIG (reference sequence). CDR3 bases: TGTGCCTGGAGCCGGTCCCAAGAGACCCAGTACTTC. This codes for CAWSRSQETQYF.